Each of the 14 T cell receptor beta chains below was sequenced from the same sample in a study of T cell repertoires in cytomegalovirus infection. A single record per CDR3 protein comes from TCRdb applying MiXCR to the reads. The sample records more than 250,000 distinct CDR3 sequences, roughly 25% being singletons. Their recognized antigens are unknown. Sample: cultured PBMCs, taken from culture after CMV antigen stimulation. These TCRs come from a human donor in good health (CMV status not recorded). Some clones in this sample may be carry-over from other donors' samples.

Worth noting for this clonotype: The junction does not match germline at one end; this may be a read error. This sequence joins TRBV7-2 and TRBJ2-2; D possibly corresponds to TRBD2 (5 bases). CDR1 and CDR2 (germline): SGHTA, FQGNSA. The CDR3 extends over 14 amino acids. CDR3 DNA: TGTGCCAGCAGACAGTTTCCGAACACCGGGGAGCTGTTATTT. It yields the protein CASRQFPNTGELLF.

This clonotype was seen a few times. The rearrangement links TRBV5-1 to TRBJ2-1; D remains ambiguous. The CDR3 has 16 amino acids. With 2 bases removed from V and 8 bases from J, the gap between germline ends came to 20 bases. CDR1 and CDR2 from the germline V gene are SGHRS and YFSETQ. CDR3 protein: CASSFNSQAFPHEQFF. The CDR3 coding sequence is TGCGCCAGCAGCTTTAATTCCCAGGCCTTCCCCCATGAGCAGTTCTTC.

There are many counts of this clonotype. The chain links TRBV7-8 to TRBJ2-3; a possible D gene is TRBD2 (6 bases). CDR3 size: 16 residues. The V and J ends lost 0 bases and 0 bases respectively, with 10 bases between them. Germline-derived CDR1 and CDR2 are SGHVS and FQNEAQ. CDR3 sequence: CASSLALAFSTDTQYF. In DNA form, the CDR3 reads TGTGCCAGCAGCTTAGCTCTAGCGTTTAGCACAGATACGCAGTATTTT.

The chain has TRBV28 and TRBJ2-5; the match to TRBD2 covers 7 bases. Germline V gives CDR1 MDHEN, CDR2 SYDVKM. This CDR3 contains 15 residues. Trimming cost V 6 bases and J 4 bases; bases outside gene matches: 11. The DNA for the CDR3 is TGTGCCAGCAGAGGGACTACCAGACCGGGAGAGACCCAGTACTTC. Protein sequence: CASRGTTRPGETQYF.

There are many counts of this clonotype. The CDR3: CASSSTGGAGRGYGYTF. CDR3 DNA: TGTGCCAGCAGCTCAACAGGGGGCGCGGGTAGGGGCTATGGCTACACCTTC. This chain connects TRBV7-2 to TRBJ1-2; 9 bases align to TRBD1. The CDR3 is made up of 17 amino acids. Germline loops: CDR1 SGHTA, CDR2 FQGNSA. The ends lost 4 bases at V and 4 bases at J; junction bases unmatched: 13. The whole variable domain, filled in from reference TRBV7-2 and TRBJ1-2, reads GAGVSQSPSNKVTEKGKDVELRCDPISGHTALYWYRQSLGQGLEFLIYFQGNSAPDKSGLPSDRFSAERTGGSVSTLTIQRTQQEDSAVYLCASSSTGGAGRGYGYTFGSGTRLTVV.

The chain joins TRBV20-1 to TRBJ2-5; the D is unclear. This CDR3 spans 12 amino acids. V gave up 6 bases and J gave up 5 bases, with 13 bases separating them. Germline CDR1 is DFQATT and CDR2 is SNEGSKA (reference sequence). CDR3 in amino acids: CSALPHSETQYF. In DNA form, the CDR3 reads TGCAGTGCCCTACCCCATTCCGAGACCCAGTACTTC.

This clonotype has just a few counts. As DNA, the CDR3 is TGCAGCGTTACTCTGTCATCCTATGGCTACACCTTC. As protein: CSVTLSSYGYTF. The V call is TRBV29-1, the J call TRBJ1-2; D is undetermined. The CDR3 covers 12 residues. CDR1 and CDR2 from the germline V gene are SQVTM and ANQGSEA. V was trimmed by 5 bases and J by 4 bases, leaving 11 bases between them. Looking up the rest from reference TRBV29-1 and TRBJ1-2 gives the full variable domain: SAVISQKPSRDICQRGTSLTIQCQVDSQVTMMFWYRQQPGQSLTLIATANQGSEATYESGFVIDKFPISRPNLTFSTLTVSNMSPEDSSIYLCSVTLSSYGYTFGSGTRLTVV.

This clonotype was observed a few times. V usage is TRBV12-3 or TRBV12-4 and J usage is TRBJ2-1; D might be TRBD2 (5 bases). This CDR3 has 12 amino acids. V gave up 8 bases and J gave up 6 bases, with 11 bases separating them. DNA for the CDR3: TGTGCCAGCCAAAGCGGTCCCAATGAGCAGTTCTTC. Its protein is CASQSGPNEQFF.

The chain carries TRBV6-6 and TRBJ1-5; possible D gene TRBD1, 6 bases. Trimming stripped 6 bases from V and 2 bases from J, with 14 bases between. Germline assignment: CDR1 MNHNY and CDR2 SVGAGI (reference sequence). The CDR3 is 15 amino acids. CDR3 nucleotides: TGTGCCAGCAGGCCTCCGGGGGCTGGCAATCAGCCCCAGCATTTT. Translating it yields CASRPPGAGNQPQHF.

This clonotype occurred a few times. This chain connects TRBV6-1 to TRBJ2-7, with D tentatively TRBD1 (6 bases). V was shortened by 6 bases and J by 1 base, with 22 bases between the two germline ends. The CDR3 is 17 amino acids. From germline, CDR1 is MNHNS and CDR2 SASEGT. This CDR3 reads CASSAGQRRVRSYEQYF. Written as DNA, the CDR3 is TGTGCCAGCAGCGCTGGACAGCGGAGAGTTAGGTCCTACGAGCAGTACTTC.

This clonotype was counted between two and nine times. The V gene is TRBV4-3, the J gene TRBJ2-1, with 9 bases lining up with TRBD2. Trimming at V came to 4 bases and at J to 4 bases, leaving 11 bases not matched to a gene. CDR1 is LGHNA and CDR2 is YSLEER in the germline V gene. This CDR3 region has 17 residues. As DNA, the CDR3 is TGCGCCAGCAGCCCTGGAGGTAGCGGGGGCAAATACAATGAGCAGTTCTTC. Translated, it gives CASSPGGSGGKYNEQFF.

Ten or more counts support this clonotype. The chain links TRBV7-2 to TRBJ2-5; tentatively, D is TRBD1 (6 bases). V lost 5 bases, J lost 4 bases, and 11 bases lay in between. The germline CDR1 and CDR2 sequences are SGHTA and FQGNSA. CDR3 length: 13 residues. CDR3 in amino acids: CASSPGVGETQYF. In DNA form, the CDR3 reads TGTGCCAGCAGCCCAGGGGTTGGAGAGACCCAGTACTTC.

V and J are TRBV28 and TRBJ2-7; D is tentatively TRBD1 or TRBD2 (5 bases each). The CDR3 is made up of 16 amino acids. CDR1 MDHEN and CDR2 SYDVKM come from the germline V gene. The germline V and J ends were trimmed by 1 base and 1 base, with 14 bases remaining between them. The CDR3 protein is CASSLSSVGRSYEQYV. The CDR3 region has the DNA TGTGCCAGCAGTTTATCATCTGTGGGACGGTCCTACGAGCAGTACGTC.

The genes are TRBV7-9 and TRBJ2-3; 7 positions match TRBD2. V shed 2 bases and J 5 bases; nucleotides not matched to a gene: 10. CDR3 size: 16 residues. The germline CDR1 and CDR2 sequences are SEHNR and FQNEAQ (reference sequence). The CDR3 coding sequence is TGTGCCAGCAGCTTACCTTTAGGGGAGCGGGGAGATACGCAGTATTTT. It encodes CASSLPLGERGDTQYF.